The 15 T cell receptor beta chains presented below share a single source sample, sequenced in a study of metastatic and nonmetastatic thyroid tumors. No treatment had been given to any patient before thyroid surgery. TCRdb ran MiXCR on the PCR reads. The repertoire consists of some 41,000 clones, with less than 35% occurring once and the leading ten covering more than 9%. The sample was blood. Every receptor here comes from a male donor with papillary thyroid cancer or a benign thyroid nodule (not recorded which). Some clones in this sample may be carry-over from other donors' samples.

Turning to this clone: Compared with germline, one end of the junction differs, possibly owing to a read error. This sequence joins TRBV20-1 and TRBJ2-3; unclear D gene. Germline-derived CDR1 and CDR2 are DFQATT and SNEGSKA (reference sequence). The CDR3 has 15 amino acids. The chain's CDR3 is CIDPPYGQITDTEYF. The CDR3 DNA sequence: TGCATTGATCCCCCGTATGGGCAGATCACAGATACGGAGTATTTT.

This clone was seen ten or more times. The chain uses TRBV2 and TRBJ2-3, with 9 bases aligning to TRBD2. CDR1 is SNHLY and CDR2 is FYNNEI in the germline V gene. The CDR3 spans 13 residues. V was clipped by 6 bases and J by 4 bases; unmatched bases: 2. The CDR3 sequence is CASRASGADTQYF. As DNA, the CDR3 is TGTGCCAGCAGGGCTAGCGGGGCAGATACGCAGTATTTT.

This clone has ten or more counts. Other DNA sequences from this sample encode an identical CDR3 as well. The chain carries TRBV7-3 and TRBJ2-3, with 10 bases matching TRBD2. The V segment lost 1 base and the J segment 6 bases; nucleotides outside the gene matches: 7. This CDR3 region has 16 residues. Germline V gene lookup returns CDR1 SGHTA and CDR2 FQGTGA. CDR3: CASSLKASGRGDTQYF. Here the CDR3 DNA reads TGTGCCAGCAGCTTAAAGGCTAGCGGGAGAGGGGATACGCAGTATTTT.

CDR3 sequence (DNA): TGTGCCAGCAGTTTCAGAGAAAATCAGCCCCAGCATTTT. It encodes CASSFRENQPQHF. V usage is TRBV6-1 and J usage is TRBJ1-5, with D unclear. The CDR3 is 13 amino acids. Trimming shortened V by 5 bases and J by 4 bases, and 9 bases separated the two germline ends. The V gene's germline CDR1 is MNHNS and CDR2 SASEGT.

The chain couples TRBV7-2 to TRBJ2-5; 13 nucleotides align to TRBD2. V lost 5 bases, J lost 7 bases, and 7 bases stayed unmatched. Per the germline V gene, CDR1 is SGHTA and CDR2 is FQGNSA. The length of the CDR3 is 15 residues. CDR3 sequence (DNA): TGTGCCAGCAGCCTGCTACTAGCGGGAGGGGGGACCCAGTACTTC. It codes for CASSLLLAGGGTQYF.

The table lists this clone with many counts. This chain links TRBV29-1 with TRBJ1-6; TRBD1 aligns across 7 bases. The junction had 5 bases not matched to a gene; V was cut back by 7 bases and J by 5 bases. Germline V lookup: CDR1 SQVTM, CDR2 ANQGSEA. The CDR3 loop spans 13 amino acids. CDR3 sequence (DNA): TGCAGCGGATCGGGACAGAATAATTCACCCCTCCACTTT. It encodes CSGSGQNNSPLHF.

This clone was seen repeatedly, ten times or more. The chain recombines TRBV10-1 with TRBJ1-3; D not resolved. V was pared by 3 bases and J by 1 base, with 4 bases between. Germline CDR1 reads WNHNN; CDR2 reads SYGVQD (reference sequence). The length of the CDR3 is 13 residues. The CDR3 spells CASSDGSGNTIYF. Written as DNA, the CDR3 is TGCGCCAGCAGTGATGGGTCTGGAAACACCATATATTTT.

In this sample, this clone turned up many times. The genes are TRBV20-1 and TRBJ2-1; D perhaps matches TRBD1 (5 bases). Germline V lookup: CDR1 DFQATT, CDR2 SNEGSKA (reference sequence). Trimming removed 3 bases at V and 4 bases at J, with 16 bases between. The CDR3 covers 15 residues. The CDR3 reads CSARVVTEDYNEQFF. The CDR3 DNA reads TGCAGTGCTAGGGTGGTGACAGAAGATTACAATGAGCAGTTCTTC.

This clone was observed at least ten times. The chain uses TRBV5-6 and TRBJ1-2; 12 nucleotides line up with TRBD1. With 3 bases clipped from V and 8 bases from J, the junction kept 5 bases outside the gene matches. Germline CDR1 is SGHDT and CDR2 is YYEEEE. The CDR3 totals 14 residues. CDR3 sequence: CASSWDRGLLGYTF. In DNA, the CDR3 is TGTGCCAGCAGCTGGGACAGGGGGCTTTTAGGCTACACCTTC.

J is TRBJ2-5 and V is TRBV9, with TRBD1 as a possible D gene (5 bases). V lost 3 bases and J lost 4, with 13 bases in between. This CDR3 is built from 14 residues. Germline CDR1 and CDR2: SGDLS and YYNGEE. CDR3 in DNA: TGTGCCAGCAGCGGATCCAGGGATCCAGAGACCCAGTACTTC. Its protein product is CASSGSRDPETQYF.

Ten or more counts support this clone. This rearrangement joins TRBV11-2 to TRBJ2-5; D gene uncertain. Germline CDR1 SGHAT, CDR2 FQNNGV. This CDR3 has 13 amino acids. Trimming shortened V by 1 base and J by 5 bases, and 8 bases separated the two germline ends. The DNA of the CDR3 is TGTGCCAGCAGCTTAGGGAAGGCGGAGACCCAGTACTTC. Translation: CASSLGKAETQYF.

The sample holds many counts of this clone. Other DNA sequences in the same sample also yield this CDR3. The chain couples TRBV20-1 to TRBJ2-5; weak D call: TRBD2 (7 bases). From germline, CDR1 is DFQATT and CDR2 SNEGSKA (reference sequence). The length of the CDR3 is 14 residues. The V end lost 2 bases, the J end lost 4 bases, and 14 bases lay between the germline ends. CDR3 DNA: TGCAGTGCTAGACCGGGGGGAGGGGGAGAGACCCAGTACTTC. This gives the protein CSARPGGGGETQYF.

This clone was counted ten times or more. The V call is TRBV9, the J call TRBJ2-1, with 7 bases lining up with TRBD2. The germline V gene has CDR1 SGDLS and CDR2 YYNGEE. V gave up 4 bases and J gave up 10 bases; unmatched junction bases: 14. The CDR3 is 15 amino acids. The CDR3: CASSPLWGGGSEQFF. CDR3 DNA: TGTGCCAGCAGCCCACTGTGGGGGGGGGGGTCAGAGCAGTTCTTC.

This clone has ten or more counts. The V and J genes are TRBV3-1 and TRBJ2-1; D is ambiguous. The CDR3 is 16 residues long. The germline V and J ends were trimmed by 4 bases and 5 bases, with 18 bases remaining between them. Germline V CDR1 and CDR2: LGHDT, YNNKEL (reference sequence). CDR3 protein: CASSPFGSVRNNEQFF. DNA for the CDR3: TGTGCCAGCAGCCCCTTTGGAAGCGTTAGGAACAATGAGCAGTTCTTC.

This clone was counted only a few times. The rearrangement joins TRBV11-1 to TRBJ2-7; TRBD2 aligns across 7 bases. The V gene's germline CDR1 is SGHAT and CDR2 FQDESV (reference sequence). The CDR3 consists of 13 residues. The junction had 2 bases not matched to a gene; V was cut back by 6 bases and J by 0 bases. In DNA form, the CDR3 reads TGTGCCAGCAGGGGCGGGGGCTCCTACGAGCAGTACTTC. This encodes CASRGGGSYEQYF.